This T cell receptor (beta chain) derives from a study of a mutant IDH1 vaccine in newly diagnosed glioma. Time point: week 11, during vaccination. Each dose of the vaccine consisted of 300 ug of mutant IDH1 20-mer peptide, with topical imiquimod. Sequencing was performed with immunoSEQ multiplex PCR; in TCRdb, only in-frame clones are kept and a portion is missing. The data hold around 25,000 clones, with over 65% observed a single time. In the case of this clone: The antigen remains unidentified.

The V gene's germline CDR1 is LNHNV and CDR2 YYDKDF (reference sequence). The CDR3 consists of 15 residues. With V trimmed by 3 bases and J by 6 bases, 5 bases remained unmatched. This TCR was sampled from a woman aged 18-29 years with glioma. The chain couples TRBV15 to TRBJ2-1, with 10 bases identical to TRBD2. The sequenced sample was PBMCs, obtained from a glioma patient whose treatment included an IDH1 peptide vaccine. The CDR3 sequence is CATSRGLATSNEQFF. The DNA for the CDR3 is TGTGCCACCAGCAGGGGACTAGCGACATCCAATGAGCAGTTCTTC.